One and the same sample provided the 24 T cell receptor beta chains below, sequenced in a study of shared clonotypes between healthy human individuals. Sequencing was performed with immunoSEQ multiplex PCR; in TCRdb, only in-frame clones are kept and a portion is missing. The sample lists over 1.4 million clones, 95% to 97% occurring once. Material: naive CD4+ T cells sorted from blood. Documented subset: CD45RA+ positively selected. The receptors here all came from a man aged 30 to 39 in good health.

The rearrangement links TRBV7-9 to TRBJ1-1; D not certain. The V end was cut by 5 bases, the J end by 11 bases, with 15 bases between. The CDR3 has 12 amino acids. Germline V lookup: CDR1 SEHNR, CDR2 FQNEAQ (reference sequence). CDR3: CASSPAEGRAFF. In DNA, the CDR3 is TGTGCCAGCAGCCCGGCAGAGGGTAGGGCTTTCTTT.

The rearrangement joins TRBV6-6 to TRBJ2-3; TRBD2 matches at 7 bases. Germline values: CDR1 MNHNY, CDR2 SVGAGI (reference sequence). This CDR3 has 14 residues. Germline trimming cut 7 bases from V and 1 base from J; bases unmatched to any gene: 5. CDR3 protein: CASKTGGGTDTQYF. Written as DNA, the CDR3 is TGTGCCAGCAAGACGGGAGGTGGCACAGATACGCAGTATTTT.

On this clone: Other DNA sequences in the same sample also yield this CDR3. This rearrangement joins TRBV5-4 to TRBJ2-3; TRBD1 might be the D (7 bases). Trimming cost V 1 base and J 3 bases, with 12 bases left between them. The CDR3 extends over 15 amino acids. The germline V gene encodes CDR1 SGHNT and CDR2 YYREEE (reference sequence). The CDR3 protein is CASSLRAGGTDTQYF. The DNA of the CDR3 is TGTGCCAGCAGCTTGAGGGCAGGGGGGACAGATACGCAGTATTTT. The entire variable domain, with the rest obtained from reference TRBV5-4 and TRBJ2-3, is as follows: ETGVTQSPTHLIKTRGQQVTLRCSSQSGHNTVSWYQQALGQGPQFIFQYYREEENGRGNFPPRFSGLQFPNYSSELNVNALELDDSALYLCASSLRAGGTDTQYFGPGTRLTVL.

The chain is built from TRBV18 and TRBJ2-2; perhaps TRBD1 as D (6 bases). Trimming pared 2 bases from V and 5 bases from J, leaving 15 bases between. From germline, CDR1 is KGHSH and CDR2 LQKENI. The CDR3 loop spans 16 amino acids. CDR3: CASSPTIQGWTGELFF. The CDR3 region has the DNA TGTGCCAGCTCACCAACTATACAGGGTTGGACCGGGGAGCTGTTTTTT.

Only one count was recorded for this clone. The V call is TRBV6-5, the J call TRBJ1-5, with 7 bases aligning to TRBD1. The CDR3 covers 15 residues. Trimming at V came to 4 bases and at J to 4 bases, leaving 7 bases not matched to a gene. Looked up from germline, CDR1 is MNHEY and CDR2 is SVGAGI. This CDR3 reads CASSLNRGENQPQHF. In nucleotides, the CDR3 is TGTGCCAGCAGTTTAAACAGGGGAGAAAATCAGCCCCAGCATTTT.

This clone was seen only once. The chain couples TRBV10-3 to TRBJ1-1, with D unresolved. V shed 5 bases and J shed 0 bases, with 10 bases lying between them. This CDR3 contains 14 residues. CDR1 and CDR2 from the germline V gene are ENHRY and SYGVKD. DNA for the CDR3: TGTGCCATCAGTAGGGAGAACTTGAACACTGAAGCTTTCTTT. It translates to CAISRENLNTEAFF.

The chain joins TRBV19 to TRBJ2-6; 10 positions match TRBD1. CDR3 size: 18 residues. The germline V gene has CDR1 LNHDA and CDR2 SQIVND (reference sequence). Germline trimming cut 5 bases from V and 1 base from J; bases unmatched to any gene: 8. CDR3 sequence (DNA): TGTGCCAGTAGTTGGGCGGGGACAGGGGTATCTGGGGCCAACGTCCTGACTTTC. Its protein is CASSWAGTGVSGANVLTF.

This clone is a singleton in its sample. CDR3 sequence (DNA): TGCGCCAGCAGCCCGGCTGGTACAGGGGCCAACTCCTACAATGAGCAGTTCTTC. Its protein is CASSPAGTGANSYNEQFF. V and J are TRBV5-1 and TRBJ2-1; 7 bases align to TRBD1. Per the germline V gene, CDR1 is SGHRS and CDR2 is YFSETQ. The length of the CDR3 is 18 residues. V lost 4 bases to trimming and J lost 0 bases; unmatched junction nucleotides: 13.

With regard to this clone: This specimen includes other DNA sequences encoding the same CDR3. V usage is TRBV18 and J usage is TRBJ2-5, with D unresolved. There are 13 residues in the CDR3. The V end lost 3 bases, the J end lost 1 base, and 6 bases lay between the germline ends. The germline V gene encodes CDR1 KGHSH and CDR2 LQKENI. The chain's CDR3 is CASSPGLQETQYF. In DNA, the CDR3 is TGTGCCAGCTCACCTGGCCTCCAAGAGACCCAGTACTTC.

This clone came up once. J is TRBJ2-1 and V is TRBV28; 9 bases are shared with TRBD2. The junction had 28 bases not matched to a gene; V was cut back by 4 bases and J by 6 bases. Germline assignment: CDR1 MDHEN and CDR2 SYDVKM. The CDR3 has 22 residues. This CDR3 is CASSSPPGRARLSSGEGNEQFF. The CDR3 nucleotides are TGTGCCAGCAGTTCCCCTCCCGGGAGGGCCCGACTATCTAGCGGGGAGGGCAATGAGCAGTTCTTC.

The rearrangement uses TRBV20-1 and TRBJ2-7, with TRBD2 identical over 7 bases. This CDR3 is built from 11 residues. Germline V gene lookup returns CDR1 DFQATT and CDR2 SNEGSKA (reference sequence). With V trimmed by 8 bases and J by 3 bases, 4 bases remained unmatched. CDR3 sequence (DNA): TGCAGTCTCGGGGACTACTACGAGCAGTACTTC. Translated: CSLGDYYEQYF.

Details on this clone: Germline and junction disagree at one end, which may indicate a read error. The V and J genes are TRBV10-2 and TRBJ1-1; possibly TRBD1 for D (5 bases). The CDR3 spans 12 residues. Germline V lookup: CDR1 WSHSY, CDR2 SAAADI. The CDR3 DNA reads TGCGCTAGCAGTTCAGGGATCACTGAAGCTTTCTTT. Translated, it gives CASSSGITEAFF.

The CDR3: CASSLSNRGSYEQYF. The CDR3 DNA is TGTGCCAGCAGCTTGTCTAACAGGGGAAGCTACGAGCAGTACTTC. The J gene is TRBJ2-7, the V gene TRBV5-4; 7 bases agree with TRBD1. This CDR3 has 15 residues. The V gene's germline CDR1 is SGHNT and CDR2 YYREEE (reference sequence). The V segment lost 1 base and the J segment 3 bases; nucleotides outside the gene matches: 7.

The chain carries TRBV7-9 and TRBJ2-6; D is undetermined. V gave up 5 bases and J gave up 2 bases, with 7 bases separating them. Germline loops: CDR1 SEHNR, CDR2 FQNEAQ (reference sequence). The length of the CDR3 is 14 residues. CDR3: CASSERPGANVLTF. CDR3 nucleotide sequence: TGTGCCAGCAGCGAACGACCTGGGGCCAACGTCCTGACTTTC.

The sample holds one count of this clone. The chain uses TRBV6-1 and TRBJ1-3; D perhaps matches TRBD1 (5 bases). Trimming stripped 2 bases from V and 3 bases from J, with 8 bases between. The CDR3 spans 14 residues. Germline V gene sequence: CDR1 MNHNS, CDR2 SASEGT. In nucleotides, the CDR3 is TGTGCCAGCAGTGAAAGGACAATTGGAAACACCATATATTTT. Amino acids: CASSERTIGNTIYF.

This chain connects TRBV4-1 to TRBJ2-1; D possibly corresponds to TRBD1 (6 bases). The CDR3 is made up of 16 amino acids. V was clipped by 3 bases and J by 1 base, with 13 bases between them. Germline CDR1 MGHRA, CDR2 YSYEKL. This CDR3 reads CASSHPTGDSYNEQFF. As DNA, the CDR3 is TGCGCCAGCAGCCACCCGACAGGCGATTCCTACAATGAGCAGTTCTTC.

Remarks on this clone: The same CDR3 arises from other DNA sequences in this sample as well. The chain is built from TRBV5-1 and TRBJ1-1, with 7 positions matching TRBD1. CDR1 and CDR2 from the germline V gene are SGHRS and YFSETQ. J lost 0 bases, V lost 0 bases, and 2 bases had no gene match. This CDR3 has 15 residues. CDR3: CASSLAGGVNTEAFF. For the CDR3, the DNA is TGCGCCAGCAGCTTGGCAGGGGGGGTGAACACTGAAGCTTTCTTT. The whole variable domain, filled in from reference TRBV5-1 and TRBJ1-1, reads KAGVTQTPRYLIKTRGQQVTLSCSPISGHRSVSWYQQTPGQGLQFLFEYFSETQRNKGNFPGRFSGRQFSNSRSEMNVSTLELGDSALYLCASSLAGGVNTEAFFGQGTRLTVV.

This clone was seen a single time. V gene TRBV5-6 combines with J gene TRBJ1-2; D uncertain. The length of the CDR3 is 14 residues. V was shortened by 0 bases and J by 5 bases, with 11 bases between the two germline ends. Germline values: CDR1 SGHDT, CDR2 YYEEEE. CDR3 DNA sequence: TGTGCCAGCAGCTTGGGGCAGTCGCTATATGGCTACACCTTC. It encodes CASSLGQSLYGYTF.

J is TRBJ2-7 and V is TRBV28, with 9 bases aligning to TRBD1. The germline gives CDR1 MDHEN, CDR2 SYDVKM. The V gene end was trimmed by 8 bases and the J gene end by 6 bases; junction bases not matched to a gene: 11. There are 14 residues in the CDR3. CDR3 DNA: TGTGCCAGCTTCCCCGGGACAGGGTATGGCGAGCAGTACTTC. As protein: CASFPGTGYGEQYF.

The rearrangement uses TRBV9 and TRBJ2-2; TRBD1 or TRBD2 may be the D gene (5 bases each). Germline V gene data show CDR1 as SGDLS and CDR2 as YYNGEE. There are 18 residues in the CDR3. V was pared by 2 bases and J by 5 bases, with 22 bases between. This chain's CDR3 is CASSVATPGTPGTGELFF. CDR3 nucleotides: TGTGCCAGCAGCGTCGCCACCCCCGGGACCCCCGGGACCGGGGAGCTGTTTTTT.

The V and J genes are TRBV7-2 and TRBJ2-1; 10 bases line up with TRBD2. The trim removed 4 bases at V and 10 bases at J, leaving 10 bases unmatched. The CDR3 runs 15 residues. Germline V lookup: CDR1 SGHTA, CDR2 FQGNSA. This CDR3 is CASSSGLAASWEQFF. CDR3 coding DNA: TGTGCCAGCAGCTCTGGACTAGCGGCCTCTTGGGAGCAGTTCTTC.

The rearrangement uses TRBV11-3 and TRBJ2-7; possibly TRBD2 for D (5 bases). The CDR3 loop spans 13 amino acids. Between the trimmed V and J ends, which lost 0 bases and 7 bases, there was a span of 10 bases. CDR1 SGHNT and CDR2 YENEEA come from the germline V gene. CDR3 region: CASSLESGLEQYF. CDR3 DNA sequence: TGTGCCAGCAGCTTAGAGTCGGGGTTGGAGCAGTACTTC. Based on the CDR3 plus reference TRBV11-3 and TRBJ2-7, the full variable domain is EAGVVQSPRYKIIEKKQPVAFWCNPISGHNTLYWYLQNLGQGPELLIRYENEEAVDDSQLPKDRFSAERLKGVDSTLKIQPAELGDSAVYLCASSLESGLEQYFGPGTRLTVT.

V gene TRBV30 combines with J gene TRBJ1-3; no clear D gene. The CDR3 sequence is 13 residues long. CDR1 is GTSNPN, CDR2 SVGIG, per germline (reference sequence). V was clipped by 5 bases and J by 0 bases, with 8 bases between them. The CDR3 DNA reads TGTGCCTGGGACCACAGCTCTGGAAACACCATATATTTT. This sequence encodes CAWDHSSGNTIYF.

The rearrangement links TRBV5-1 to TRBJ1-4; D not resolved. Trimming cost V 0 bases and J 5 bases, with 11 bases left between them. There are 15 residues in the CDR3. The germline V gene has CDR1 SGHRS and CDR2 YFSETQ. CDR3: CASSLAATSNEKLFF. DNA of the CDR3: TGCGCCAGCAGCTTGGCCGCTACCTCGAATGAAAAACTGTTTTTT.